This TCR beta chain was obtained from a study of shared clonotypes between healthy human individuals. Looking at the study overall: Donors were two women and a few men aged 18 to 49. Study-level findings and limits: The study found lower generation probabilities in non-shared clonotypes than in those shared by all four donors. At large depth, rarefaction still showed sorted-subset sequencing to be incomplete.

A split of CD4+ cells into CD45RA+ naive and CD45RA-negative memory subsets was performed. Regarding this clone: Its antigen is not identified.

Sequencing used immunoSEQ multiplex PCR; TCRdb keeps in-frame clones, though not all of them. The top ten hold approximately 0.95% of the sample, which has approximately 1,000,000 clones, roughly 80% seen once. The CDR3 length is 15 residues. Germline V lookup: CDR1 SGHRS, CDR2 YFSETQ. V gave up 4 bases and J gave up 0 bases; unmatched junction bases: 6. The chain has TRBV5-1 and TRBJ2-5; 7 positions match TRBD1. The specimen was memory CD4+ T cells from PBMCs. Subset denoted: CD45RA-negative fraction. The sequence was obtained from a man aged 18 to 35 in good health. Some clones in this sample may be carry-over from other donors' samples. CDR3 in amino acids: CASSPTTGYQETQYF. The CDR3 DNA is TGCGCCAGCAGCCCAACGACAGGGTACCAAGAGACCCAGTACTTC.